A single sample gave rise to the 2 T cell receptor beta chains below, sequenced in a study of T cell repertoires in cytomegalovirus infection. These receptors are not linked to any known antigen. TCRdb itself ran the reads through MiXCR, one entry per CDR3 protein. The table records approximately 990,000 distinct CDR3 sequences, 30% to 40% of them present only once. The sample in question was cultured CD8+ T cells from PBMCs, obtained from culture after CMV antigen stimulation. Every receptor here comes from a human donor in good health (CMV status not recorded). Some clones in this sample may be carry-over from other donors' samples.

This rearrangement joins TRBV6-6 to TRBJ1-1, with D possibly TRBD1 on 5 matching bases. The V gene's germline CDR1 is MNHNY and CDR2 SVGAGI (reference sequence). V dropped 8 bases and J dropped 0 bases, with 25 bases sitting between them. The CDR3 runs 18 residues. In DNA, the CDR3 is TGTGCCAGCCCTACAGGTCCGTTTTTGGACAACATGAACACTGAAGCTTTCTTT. Translation: CASPTGPFLDNMNTEAFF.

The chain has TRBV7-8 and TRBJ1-1; possibly TRBD1 for D (5 bases). This CDR3 is built from 16 residues. Germline V lookup: CDR1 SGHVS, CDR2 FQNEAQ. Trimming removed 5 bases at V and 2 bases at J, with 18 bases between. The CDR3 here is CASSPEPVQGNTEAFF. As DNA, the CDR3 is TGTGCCAGCAGCCCCGAGCCCGTCCAGGGTAACACTGAAGCTTTCTTT.